These T cell receptor beta chains were read from a single sample in a study of tumor-infiltrating lymphocytes in localized non-small cell lung cancer. Method: immunoSEQ multiplex PCR; TCRdb's copy keeps in-frame clones and lacks some. Among 15,000 to 20,000 clones listed, about three quarters were seen once. The material sequenced was lung tumor tissue. All receptors derive from a human donor with non-small cell lung cancer. Both conserved end residues are part of each CDR3. A D gene is named only where the DNA matches it firmly. Some rows have no size entry. The others give once, few or many, or a class for an expanded clone.

>TRBJ1-1|NA|TRBV27|NA
TGTGCCAGCAGTCTCGTCATGCGGGGGCCGAACACTGAAGCTTTCTTT
CASSLVMRGPNTEAFF
>TRBJ1-2|NA|TRBV6-1|once
TGTGCCAGCAGTCCAAGAGACTATGGCTACACCTTC
CASSPRDYGYTF
>TRBJ1-4|TRBD1|TRBV29-1|NA
TGCAGCGTTGTAGCACAGGGGCACGGGGGAAAACTGTTTTTT
CSVVAQGHGGKLFF
>TRBJ2-3|NA|TRBV27|NA
TGTGCCAGCAGTTCCGGGCCGGGTCGGGATACGCAGTATTTT
CASSSGPGRDTQYF
>TRBJ1-6|NA|TRBV11-2|NA
TGTGCCAGCAGCTTAGGGCAGGCTTCTAATTCACCCCTCCACTTT
CASSLGQASNSPLHF
>TRBJ1-5|NA|TRBV11-3|few
TGTGCCAGCAGCTTGGTCAAGGGGGGCAATCAGCCCCAGCATTTT
CASSLVKGGNQPQHF
>TRBJ1-5|TRBD1|TRBV5-1|few
TGCGCCAGCAGCTTACAGGGGGCCTCCCATCAGCCCCAGCATTTT
CASSLQGASHQPQHF
>TRBJ2-7|TRBD2|TRBV7-9|NA
TGTGCCAGCAGCTTAGCCCTAGCGGGAGGGTCGGAGCAGTACTTC
CASSLALAGGSEQYF
>TRBJ2-7|NA|TRBV19|NA
TGTGCCAGTAGTATGGACGATGGGTTGGCGGGAGAGCAGTACTTC
CASSMDDGLAGEQYF
>TRBJ1-1|NA|TRBV5-5|NA
TGTGCCAGCAGCTTGGAGTGGAGTGAAGCTTTCTTT
CASSLEWSEAFF